The 28 T cell receptor beta chains presented below share a single source sample, sequenced in a study of OX40 agonist ivuxolimab in advanced cancers. TCRdb's table, derived via immunoSEQ multiplex PCR, lists solely in-frame clones and lacks some. Found here are over 55,000 clones, about 89% of them singletons; the top ten hold less than 2.5%. This sample comprised CD4+ or CD8+ T cells sorted from blood, obtained in a trial of the OX40 agonist ivuxolimab. These receptors all stem from an adult with an advanced solid tumor such as melanoma, head and neck, liver or kidney cancer.

The chain couples TRBV5-5 to TRBJ2-7; D might be TRBD2 (6 bases). This CDR3 contains 17 residues. Germline CDR1 is SGHKS and CDR2 is YYEKEE (reference sequence). V dropped 0 bases and J dropped 2 bases, with 18 bases sitting between them. The CDR3 reads CASSLASPPLATYEQYF. CDR3 bases: TGTGCCAGCAGCTTGGCCTCCCCCCCCCTAGCGACCTACGAGCAGTACTTC.

The chain combines TRBV10-3 with TRBJ2-3; D gene ambiguous. V was trimmed by 5 bases and J by 1 base, leaving 13 bases between them. This CDR3 comprises 15 residues. The V gene's germline CDR1 is ENHRY and CDR2 SYGVKD. The CDR3: CAISWAIKGTDTQYF. The CDR3 DNA reads as TGTGCCATCAGTTGGGCCATTAAGGGCACAGATACGCAGTATTTT.

CDR3 in amino acids: CASSLVGVSGAYEQYF. CDR3 nucleotide sequence: TGTGCCAGCAGCTTAGTTGGTGTTAGCGGGGCCTACGAGCAGTACTTC. This chain uses TRBV7-2 with TRBJ2-7, with 8 bases lining up with TRBD2. Germline V gene sequence: CDR1 SGHTA, CDR2 FQGNSA. The V gene end was trimmed by 1 base and the J gene end by 2 bases; junction bases not matched to a gene: 7. CDR3 length: 16 residues.

The V gene is TRBV13, the J gene TRBJ2-5; weak D call: TRBD2 (6 bases). V was pared by 5 bases and J by 7 bases, with 23 bases between. Germline V gene lookup returns CDR1 PRHDT and CDR2 FYEKMQ (reference sequence). The CDR3 loop spans 16 amino acids. This CDR3 is CASSHSLEAAGRTQYF. In DNA form, the CDR3 reads TGTGCCAGCAGCCACTCTCTAGAAGCCGCCGGGAGGACCCAGTACTTC.

The gene calls are TRBV5-8 and TRBJ1-2; D is unresolved. The V gene lost 2 bases and the J gene lost 8 bases, with 10 bases spanning the gap. The CDR3 sequence is 12 residues long. Germline values: CDR1 SGHTS, CDR2 YDEGEE. CDR3 nucleotide sequence: TGTGCCAGCAGCTTATCCGTGAGAGGCTACACCTTC. Amino acid sequence: CASSLSVRGYTF.

V gene TRBV9 combines with J gene TRBJ1-2, with 10 bases matching TRBD1. V lost 4 bases to trimming and J lost 4 bases; unmatched junction nucleotides: 7. The length of the CDR3 is 15 residues. CDR1 is SGDLS and CDR2 is YYNGEE in the germline V gene. The CDR3 loop is CASSPTTGGTYGYTF. Here the CDR3 DNA reads TGTGCCAGCAGCCCGACGACAGGGGGCACCTATGGCTACACCTTC.

The chain uses TRBV5-6 and TRBJ1-5, with D tentatively TRBD1 (5 bases). Trimming took 3 bases from V and 0 from J, leaving 10 bases between them. The CDR3 extends over 15 amino acids. Germline assignment: CDR1 SGHDT and CDR2 YYEEEE. In DNA form, the CDR3 reads TGTGCCAGCAGCTCGGGACCCAATAGCAATCAGCCCCAGCATTTT. As protein: CASSSGPNSNQPQHF.

V and J are TRBV7-9 and TRBJ2-5, with D possibly TRBD2 on 7 matching bases. CDR1 is SEHNR, CDR2 FQNEAQ, per germline (reference sequence). CDR3 length: 14 amino acids. With 0 bases removed from V and 10 bases from J, the gap between germline ends came to 15 bases. The DNA for the CDR3 is TGTGCCAGCAGCTTAGCGGCGGGGGCTGCGGACCAGTACTTC. Protein sequence: CASSLAAGAADQYF.

The chain links TRBV15 to TRBJ2-2; no clear D gene. Looked up from germline, CDR1 is LNHNV and CDR2 is YYDKDF (reference sequence). Between the trimmed V and J ends, which lost 2 bases and 7 bases, there was a span of 5 bases. CDR3 length: 12 amino acids. CDR3 in DNA: TGTGCCACCAGCAGAAGAATCGGGGAGCTGTTTTTT. As protein: CATSRRIGELFF.

V usage is TRBV27 and J usage is TRBJ2-3; D unresolved. Trimming took off 2 bases at V and 0 bases at J, with 3 bases between the two ends. The CDR3 is 13 amino acids. In germline, CDR1 is MNHEY, CDR2 SMNVEV (reference sequence). CDR3 sequence reads: CASSLSSTDTQYF. The CDR3 nucleotides are TGTGCCAGCAGTTTAAGTAGCACAGATACGCAGTATTTT.

The J gene is TRBJ2-3, the V gene TRBV2; tentatively, D is TRBD1 (5 bases). V dropped 7 bases and J dropped 6 bases, with 14 bases sitting between them. CDR3 size: 13 residues. The V gene's germline CDR1 is SNHLY and CDR2 FYNNEI. CDR3 loop: CASNRQGPDTQYF. The CDR3 nucleotides are TGTGCCAGCAATAGGCAGGGTCCCGATACGCAGTATTTT.

This clone was counted once. The chain carries TRBV7-2 and TRBJ2-7, with D uncertain. Germline assignment: CDR1 SGHTA and CDR2 FQGNSA. V lost 6 bases to trimming and J lost 2 bases, with 5 bases between them. This CDR3 has 11 amino acids. CDR3 protein: CASSFAYEQYF. As DNA, the CDR3 is TGTGCCAGCAGTTTCGCCTACGAGCAGTACTTC.

The rearrangement joins TRBV4-3 to TRBJ1-1; no reliable D call. Germline V gene lookup returns CDR1 LGHNA and CDR2 YSLEER. The V end lost 1 base, the J end lost 3 bases, and 12 bases lay between the germline ends. This CDR3 spans 15 amino acids. The CDR3 sequence is CASSQGRETHTEAFF. The CDR3 DNA follows: TGCGCCAGCAGCCAAGGGCGGGAAACACACACTGAAGCTTTCTTT.

This clone was detected once. This chain connects TRBV19 to TRBJ2-1; 7 bases line up with TRBD1. Germline CDR1 reads LNHDA; CDR2 reads SQIVND (reference sequence). After removal of 6 bases from V and 4 bases from J, the junction contained 9 bases not matched to a gene. The CDR3 is made up of 15 amino acids. This CDR3 reads CASRKTGPLYNEQFF. The DNA for the CDR3 is TGTGCCAGTAGGAAGACAGGGCCCCTATACAATGAGCAGTTCTTC.

V is TRBV14 and J is TRBJ2-4; 8 bases map to TRBD2. Germline CDR1 and CDR2: SGHDN and FVKESK. This CDR3 has 17 residues. Trimming removed 1 base from V and 3 bases from J; junction bases left unmatched: 8. The DNA of the CDR3 is TGTGCCAGCAGCCAAGCCCCGGGACTAGGGGGCAAAAACATTCAGTACTTC. Its protein product is CASSQAPGLGGKNIQYF.

The V and J genes are TRBV15 and TRBJ1-2; TRBD1 is a possible D gene (5 bases). From germline, CDR1 is LNHNV and CDR2 YYDKDF (reference sequence). The CDR3 is made up of 13 amino acids. Trimming took off 5 bases at V and 0 bases at J, with 7 bases between the two ends. The CDR3 protein is CATSAGANYGYTF. The CDR3, as DNA: TGTGCCACCAGCGCGGGGGCTAACTATGGCTACACCTTC.

As DNA, the CDR3 is TGTGCCATCAGTGAGTCAAAAGGCCTACCCTCCTACGAGCAGTACTTC. Encoded protein: CAISESKGLPSYEQYF. The chain uses TRBV10-3 and TRBJ2-7; no reliable D call. The CDR3 runs 16 residues. V was clipped by 0 bases and J by 0 bases, with 12 bases between them. Germline V gives CDR1 ENHRY, CDR2 SYGVKD.

CDR3 DNA sequence: TGTGCCAGCAGCCCACTCCGGGACAGGGTACGCGAGCAGTACTTC. Amino acids: CASSPLRDRVREQYF. The chain joins TRBV27 to TRBJ2-7; 9 bases are shared with TRBD1. Germline V gene lookup returns CDR1 MNHEY and CDR2 SMNVEV (reference sequence). The junction had 12 bases not matched to a gene; V was cut back by 6 bases and J by 6 bases. The length of the CDR3 is 15 residues.

The J gene is TRBJ2-5, the V gene TRBV18; TRBD2 matches at 9 bases. The CDR3 consists of 15 residues. V dropped 3 bases and J dropped 3; count of bases not matched to a gene: 5. Germline V gene data show CDR1 as KGHSH and CDR2 as LQKENI. The CDR3 sequence: CASSPSRGGEETQYF. CDR3 sequence (DNA): TGTGCCAGCTCACCCTCGCGGGGGGGCGAAGAGACCCAGTACTTC.

V usage is TRBV30 and J usage is TRBJ2-1, with D perhaps TRBD2 (5 bases). CDR3 length: 11 amino acids. The V end was cut by 5 bases, the J end by 4 bases, with 6 bases between. Germline lookup yields CDR1 GTSNPN and CDR2 SVGIG (reference sequence). Written as DNA, the CDR3 is TGTGCCTGGGGACTTTACAATGAGCAGTTCTTC. Translating gives CAWGLYNEQFF. The entire variable domain, with the rest obtained from reference TRBV30 and TRBJ2-1, is as follows: SQTIHQWPATLVQPVGSPLSLECTVEGTSNPNLYWYRQAAGRGLQLLFYSVGIGQISSEVPQNLSASRPQDRQFILSSKKLLLSDSGFYLCAWGLYNEQFFGPGTRLTVL.

This chain uses TRBV4-3 with TRBJ1-1; D is unresolved. Trimming stripped 3 bases from V and 3 bases from J, with 8 bases between. The CDR3 extends over 13 amino acids. Germline loops: CDR1 LGHNA, CDR2 YSLEER. The CDR3 region has the DNA TGCGCCAGCAGCCAGAGACTGGACACTGAAGCTTTCTTT. It specifies CASSQRLDTEAFF.

The chain employs TRBV11-2 and TRBJ2-1; D is possibly TRBD2 (5 bases). Germline CDR1 SGHAT, CDR2 FQNNGV. The CDR3 has 15 amino acids. Trimming shortened V by 3 bases and J by 1 base, and 10 bases separated the two germline ends. The DNA for the CDR3 is TGTGCCAGCAGCTTGAGCGGTGGTTCCTACAATGAGCAGTTCTTC. This gives the protein CASSLSGGSYNEQFF.

This clone was counted a few times. The chain joins TRBV11-3 to TRBJ2-1, with TRBD2 identical over 10 bases. The germline V gene encodes CDR1 SGHNT and CDR2 YENEEA. CDR3 length equals 14 residues. The V gene end was trimmed by 1 base and the J gene end by 9 bases; junction bases not matched to a gene: 3. Here the CDR3 DNA reads TGTGCCAGCAGCTTAGGGCTAGCGGGAGCTGAGCAGTTCTTC. This translates into CASSLGLAGAEQFF.

The rearrangement links TRBV2 to TRBJ2-3, with TRBD1 matching over 10 bases. The CDR3 is made up of 14 amino acids. Germline V gene sequence: CDR1 SNHLY, CDR2 FYNNEI. V gave up 7 bases and J gave up 3 bases; unmatched junction bases: 4. The CDR3 loop reads CASNGQGGTDTQYF. In DNA form, the CDR3 reads TGTGCCAGCAACGGACAGGGGGGTACAGATACGCAGTATTTT.

This chain uses TRBV11-2 with TRBJ1-4; 8 nucleotides agree with TRBD1. The germline gives CDR1 SGHAT, CDR2 FQNNGV. There are 14 residues in the CDR3. The trim removed 4 bases at V and 8 bases at J, leaving 6 bases unmatched. The CDR3 reads CASSSEQGGEKLFF. CDR3 sequence (DNA): TGTGCCAGCAGCTCCGAACAGGGGGGCGAAAAACTGTTTTTT. Full variable domain (rest looked up from reference TRBV11-2 and TRBJ1-4): EAGVAQSPRYKIIEKRQSVAFWCNPISGHATLYWYQQILGQGPKLLIQFQNNGVVDDSQLPKDRFSAERLKGVDSTLKIQPAKLEDSAVYLCASSSEQGGEKLFFGSGTQLSVL.

The chain couples TRBV4-1 to TRBJ2-7; D ambiguous. V shed 0 bases and J shed 0 bases, with 15 bases lying between them. Germline CDR1 MGHRA, CDR2 YSYEKL. There are 17 residues in the CDR3. Here the CDR3 reads CASSQEVANPISYEQYF. The CDR3 bases are TGCGCCAGCAGCCAAGAAGTAGCTAACCCCATCTCCTACGAGCAGTACTTC.

The chain recombines TRBV7-2 with TRBJ2-2, with a weak D call TRBD1 (6 bases). CDR1 is SGHTA, CDR2 FQGNSA, per germline. The CDR3 runs to 15 residues. Trimming left V 5 bases short and J 5 bases short, with 15 bases between. CDR3 amino acids: CASSQTGTTTGELFF. DNA of the CDR3: TGTGCCAGCAGCCAGACAGGCACGACAACCGGGGAGCTGTTTTTT.

The chain recombines TRBV2 with TRBJ2-2; 7 nucleotides align to TRBD2. J was trimmed by 0 bases and V by 10 bases; bases with no gene match: 5. The CDR3 contains 14 residues. Germline-derived CDR1 and CDR2 are SNHLY and FYNNEI. The CDR3 region is CANQRGANTGELFF. As DNA, the CDR3 is TGTGCCAACCAGCGGGGCGCGAACACCGGGGAGCTGTTTTTT.